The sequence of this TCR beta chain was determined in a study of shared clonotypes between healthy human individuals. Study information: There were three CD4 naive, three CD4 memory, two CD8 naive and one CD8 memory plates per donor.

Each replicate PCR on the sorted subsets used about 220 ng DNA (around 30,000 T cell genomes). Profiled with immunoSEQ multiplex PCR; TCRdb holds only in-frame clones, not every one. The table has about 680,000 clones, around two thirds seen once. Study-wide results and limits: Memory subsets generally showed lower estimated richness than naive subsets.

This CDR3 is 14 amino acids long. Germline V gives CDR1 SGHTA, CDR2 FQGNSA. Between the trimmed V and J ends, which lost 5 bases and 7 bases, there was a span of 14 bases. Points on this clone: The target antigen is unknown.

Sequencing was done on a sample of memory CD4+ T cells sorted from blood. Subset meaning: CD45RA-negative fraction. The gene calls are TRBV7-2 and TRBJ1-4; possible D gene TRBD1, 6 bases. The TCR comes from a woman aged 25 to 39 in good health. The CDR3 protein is CASSQGGVSEKLFF. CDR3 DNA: TGTGCCAGCAGCCAAGGGGGGGTTAGTGAAAAACTGTTTTTT.